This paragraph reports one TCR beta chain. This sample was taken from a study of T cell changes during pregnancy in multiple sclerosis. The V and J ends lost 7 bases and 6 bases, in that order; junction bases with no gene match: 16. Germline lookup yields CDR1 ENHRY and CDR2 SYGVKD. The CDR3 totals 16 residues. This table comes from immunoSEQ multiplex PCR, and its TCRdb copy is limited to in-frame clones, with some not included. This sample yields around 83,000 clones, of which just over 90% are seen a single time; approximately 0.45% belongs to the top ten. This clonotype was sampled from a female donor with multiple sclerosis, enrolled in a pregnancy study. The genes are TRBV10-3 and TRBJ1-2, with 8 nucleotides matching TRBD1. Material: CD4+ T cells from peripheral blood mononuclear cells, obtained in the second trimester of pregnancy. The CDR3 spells CAITSTGDGVGHGYTF. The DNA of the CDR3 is TGTGCCATCACCTCGACAGGGGACGGGGTGGGCCATGGCTACACCTTC.